This TCR beta chain came from a study of blood T cells in healthy people across ages. Alongside a J-beta primer mix, a sample-barcoded 5' primer served in a second PCR lasting 7 to 11 cycles. Each cDNA molecule received a tag from a template-switch adaptor that had 12 random nucleotides. Researchers report that each sample yielded at least 2.5 million CDR3-containing paired-end reads. TCRdb processed the 5' RACE reads anew with MiXCR; each CDR3 protein has one entry. The data contain about 560,000 distinct CDR3 sequences, about 28% of them singletons. CDR1 and CDR2 from the germline V gene are KGHSH and LQKENI. V was cut by 2 bases and J by 2 bases, with 11 bases left in between. CDR3 size: 15 residues. The same data also went into a second study, on T cells of mothers and their children.

This chain uses TRBV18 with TRBJ2-3; D gene ambiguous. This TCR derives from a boy aged 2 to 9 in good health. The sample taken for sequencing was blood. CDR3 DNA sequence: TGTGCCAGCTCACCATCGGGCGCCCTCACAGATACGCAGTATTTT. Its translation is CASSPSGALTDTQYF.